Below, 9 T cell receptor beta chains from the same sample are listed, as sequenced in a study of beta chain features in type 1 diabetes. Study conclusions and caveats: Patients with Type 1 diabetes showed moderately but significantly shorter TCRB CDR3s in all four CD4+ subsets.

TCRB transcripts that were expressed got sequenced, as all of the isolated RNA had been reverse transcribed. Only in-frame clones appear in the TCRdb table, and some are missing; sequencing was by immunoSEQ multiplex PCR. The top ten clones hold about 0.5% of a sample with 150,000 to 200,000 clones, roughly 8% of them seen once. Antigens for these TCRs are unknown. What was sequenced was central memory CD4+ T cells from blood. The origin of the receptors is a man younger than 30 with type 1 diabetes.

This clone has only a few counts. The gene calls are TRBV15 and TRBJ2-3; TRBD2 aligns across 12 bases. The CDR3 consists of 16 residues. CDR1 is LNHNV, CDR2 YYDKDF, per germline (reference sequence). The V gene end was trimmed by 8 bases and the J gene end by 3 bases; junction bases not matched to a gene: 9. Here the CDR3 reads CATYSTSGRSTDTQYF. Here the CDR3 DNA reads TGTGCCACCTACTCGACTAGCGGGAGATCTACAGATACGCAGTATTTT.

V and J are TRBV15 and TRBJ2-1; TRBD1 matches at 8 bases. CDR1 and CDR2 (germline): LNHNV, YYDKDF (reference sequence). V lost 3 bases and J lost 8; bases outside the gene matches: 3. The CDR3 extends over 13 amino acids. DNA of the CDR3: TGTGCCACCAGCAGGGTACAGGGGGATGAGCAGTTCTTC. Protein sequence: CATSRVQGDEQFF.

This clone appeared a few times. The chain links TRBV21-1 to TRBJ2-5; the DNA was not compared with TRBD2, the D call given in the table. TRBV21-1 is given as a pseudogene. The CDR3 has 17 residues. The CDR3 nucleotides read TGTGCCAGCAGCAAAGAGAGGGGCGCGAGCGGGGGAGAGACCCAGTACTTC. It translates to CASSKERGASGGETQYF.

This clone was picked up a small number of times. The V gene is TRBV29-1, the J gene TRBJ2-3, with D perhaps TRBD1 (5 bases). V was shortened by 7 bases and J by 0 bases, with 11 bases between the two germline ends. This CDR3 has 13 residues. Germline-derived CDR1 and CDR2 are SQVTM and ANQGSEA. Written as DNA, the CDR3 is TGCAGCGCCTGGACAATGAGCACAGATACGCAGTATTTT. The encoded protein is CSAWTMSTDTQYF.

The rearrangement joins TRBV28 to TRBJ2-7; perhaps TRBD1 as D (6 bases). Trimming cost V 4 bases and J 3 bases, with 19 bases left between them. The germline CDR1 and CDR2 sequences are MDHEN and SYDVKM. CDR3 length: 16 amino acids. In DNA, the CDR3 is TGTGCCAGCAGTTCTGGGGGCTCCGGGTCTGTCTACGAGCAGTACTTC. It encodes CASSSGGSGSVYEQYF.

V usage is TRBV6-1 and J usage is TRBJ2-5; 9 bases are shared with TRBD1. CDR3 length: 14 residues. V dropped 4 bases and J dropped 7; count of bases not matched to a gene: 7. Germline assignment: CDR1 MNHNS and CDR2 SASEGT. The CDR3 loop is CASSATGGRGTQYF. Written as DNA, the CDR3 is TGTGCCAGCAGTGCAACAGGGGGCCGGGGGACCCAGTACTTC.

This chain joins TRBV2 and TRBJ2-1; TRBD2 is a possible D gene (5 bases). The V end lost 7 bases, the J end lost 0 bases, and 10 bases lay between the germline ends. Per germline, CDR1 SNHLY and CDR2 FYNNEI. The CDR3 sequence is 14 residues long. CDR3 DNA: TGTGCCAGCAATCGACTAAGCTCCTACAATGAGCAGTTCTTC. The encoded protein is CASNRLSSYNEQFF.

This clone was seen only a few times. This chain joins TRBV9 and TRBJ2-7; a weak D match, TRBD1 (6 bases). Germline CDR1 and CDR2: SGDLS and YYNGEE. CDR3 length: 15 amino acids. The V end lost 3 bases, the J end lost 0 bases, and 13 bases lay between the germline ends. CDR3 sequence (DNA): TGTGCCAGCAGCGCCAGGACAGATAACTCCTACGAGCAGTACTTC. Amino acids: CASSARTDNSYEQYF. The whole variable domain, remainder taken from reference TRBV9 and TRBJ2-7, is DSGVTQTPKHLITATGQRVTLRCSPRSGDLSVYWYQQSLDQGLQFLIQYYNGEERAKGNILERFSAQQFPDLHSELNLSSLELGDSALYFCASSARTDNSYEQYFGPGTRLTVT.

This rearrangement joins TRBV11-2 to TRBJ1-2, with a weak D call TRBD1 (6 bases). The germline V gene encodes CDR1 SGHAT and CDR2 FQNNGV. There are 14 residues in the CDR3. Deletions cut 5 bases from V and 8 bases from J, with 18 bases between. The CDR3 spells CASSLVGARGGYTF. The CDR3 bases are TGTGCCAGCAGCCTTGTGGGAGCGAGGGGGGGCTACACCTTC.